This T cell receptor (beta chain) came from a study of T-cell memory formation after mild COVID-19. As for the study in general: Each donor largely had its own TCR clusters.

In this sample, this clonotype turned up a few times. The antigen remains unidentified. CDR3 length: 14 amino acids. Trimming stripped 8 bases from V and 4 bases from J, with 18 bases between. Germline CDR1 is SNHLY and CDR2 is FYNNEI. Using constant-segment primers, 5'RACE produced TCR alpha and TCR beta cDNA libraries carrying sample barcodes and UMIs. TCRdb re-called the 5' RACE reads through MiXCR, storing one row per CDR3 protein. The data show approximately 98,000 distinct CDR3 sequences, roughly a sixth seen once. Findings and limits, study-wide: Contracting clones from day 15 to 85 had balanced CD4/CD8; later expanders favoured CD4+.

The sequence was collected from a man in his late teens or twenties who had mild COVID-19 (a few samples of this study predate the infection). Cell type and time point are not known. The gene calls are TRBV2 and TRBJ2-7; D not resolved. The sequencing input was PBMCs or a T cell subset sorted from them (not recorded which). The CDR3 DNA is TGTGCCAGCCGCCAGGCCATCGTTCTTTACGAGCAGTACGTC. Protein: CASRQAIVLYEQYV.